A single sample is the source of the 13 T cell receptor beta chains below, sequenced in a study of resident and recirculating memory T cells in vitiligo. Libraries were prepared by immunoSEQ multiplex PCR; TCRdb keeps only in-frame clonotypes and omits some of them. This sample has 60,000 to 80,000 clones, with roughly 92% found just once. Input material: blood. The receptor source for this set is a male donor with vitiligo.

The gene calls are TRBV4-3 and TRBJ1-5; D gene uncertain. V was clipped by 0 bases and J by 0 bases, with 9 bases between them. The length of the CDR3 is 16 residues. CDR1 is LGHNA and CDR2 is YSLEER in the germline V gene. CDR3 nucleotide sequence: TGCGCCAGCAGCCAAGATGGGCCGTATAGCAATCAGCCCCAGCATTTT. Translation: CASSQDGPYSNQPQHF.

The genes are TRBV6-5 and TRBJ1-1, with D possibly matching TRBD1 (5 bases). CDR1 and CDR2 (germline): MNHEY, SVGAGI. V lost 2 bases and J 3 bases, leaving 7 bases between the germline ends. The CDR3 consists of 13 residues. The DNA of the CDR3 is TGTGCCAGCAGTTACCTGGGGCACACTGAAGCTTTCTTT. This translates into CASSYLGHTEAFF.

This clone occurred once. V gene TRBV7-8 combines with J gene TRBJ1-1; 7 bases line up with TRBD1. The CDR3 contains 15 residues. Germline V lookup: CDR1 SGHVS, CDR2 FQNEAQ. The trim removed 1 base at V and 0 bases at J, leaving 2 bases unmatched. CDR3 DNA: TGTGCCAGCAGCTTAGGGACAGGCATGAACACTGAAGCTTTCTTT. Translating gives CASSLGTGMNTEAFF. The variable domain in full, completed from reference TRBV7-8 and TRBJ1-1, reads GAGVSQSPRYKVAKRGQDVALRCDPISGHVSLFWYQQALGQGPEFLTYFQNEAQLDKSGLPSDRFFAERPEGSVSTLKIQRTQQEDSAVYLCASSLGTGMNTEAFFGQGTRLTVV.

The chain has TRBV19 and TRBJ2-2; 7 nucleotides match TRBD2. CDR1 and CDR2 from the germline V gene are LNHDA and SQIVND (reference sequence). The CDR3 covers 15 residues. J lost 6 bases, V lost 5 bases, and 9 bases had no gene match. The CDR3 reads CASSARDYPPGELFF. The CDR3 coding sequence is TGTGCCAGTAGTGCCCGGGACTACCCACCCGGGGAGCTGTTTTTT.

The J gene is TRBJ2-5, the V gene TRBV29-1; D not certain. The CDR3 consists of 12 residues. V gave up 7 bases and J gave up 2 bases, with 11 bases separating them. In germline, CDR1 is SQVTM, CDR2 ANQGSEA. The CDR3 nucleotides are TGCAGCGCTAAGACGGGTCAAGAGACCCAGTACTTC. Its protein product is CSAKTGQETQYF.

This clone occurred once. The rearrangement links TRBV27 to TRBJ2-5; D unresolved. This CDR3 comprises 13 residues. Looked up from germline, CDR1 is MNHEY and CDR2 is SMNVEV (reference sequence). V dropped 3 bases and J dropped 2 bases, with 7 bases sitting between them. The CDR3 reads CASSLQTQETQYF. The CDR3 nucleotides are TGTGCCAGCAGTTTGCAGACACAAGAGACCCAGTACTTC.

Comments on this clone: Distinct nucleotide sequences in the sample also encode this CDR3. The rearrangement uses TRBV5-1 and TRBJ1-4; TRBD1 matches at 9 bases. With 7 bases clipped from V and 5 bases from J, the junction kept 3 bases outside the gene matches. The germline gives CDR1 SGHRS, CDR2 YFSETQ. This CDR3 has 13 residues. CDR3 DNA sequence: TGCGCCAGCCGGGACAGGGCAAATGAAAAACTGTTTTTT. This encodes CASRDRANEKLFF.

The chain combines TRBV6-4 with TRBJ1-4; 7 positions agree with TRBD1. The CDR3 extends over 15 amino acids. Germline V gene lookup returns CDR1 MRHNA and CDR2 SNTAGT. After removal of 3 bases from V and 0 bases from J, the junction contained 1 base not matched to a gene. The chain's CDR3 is CASSEQGTTNEKLFF. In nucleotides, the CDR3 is TGTGCCAGCAGTGAACAGGGGACAACTAATGAAAAACTGTTTTTT.

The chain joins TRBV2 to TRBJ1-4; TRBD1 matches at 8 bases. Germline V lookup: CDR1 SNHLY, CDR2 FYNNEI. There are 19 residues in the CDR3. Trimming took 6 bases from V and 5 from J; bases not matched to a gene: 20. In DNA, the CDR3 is TGTGCCAGCAGCGATTCGGGACAGGCCGACCATCAACCCAATGAAAAACTGTTTTTT. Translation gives CASSDSGQADHQPNEKLFF.

In DNA form, the CDR3 reads TGTGCCAGCAGCCAATGGTTAGGGGAGGCAGATACGCAGTATTTT. This encodes CASSQWLGEADTQYF. This rearrangement joins TRBV27 to TRBJ2-3; the D gene is possibly TRBD2 (6 bases). Germline lookup yields CDR1 MNHEY and CDR2 SMNVEV (reference sequence). The CDR3 is 15 amino acids. Trimming removed 6 bases from V and 4 bases from J, with 17 bases in between.

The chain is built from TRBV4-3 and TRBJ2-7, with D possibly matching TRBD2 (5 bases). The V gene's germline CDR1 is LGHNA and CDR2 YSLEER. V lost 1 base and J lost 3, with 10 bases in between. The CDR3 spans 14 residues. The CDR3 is CASSQGQSGYEQYF. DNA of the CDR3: TGCGCCAGCAGCCAAGGGCAAAGCGGCTACGAGCAGTACTTC.

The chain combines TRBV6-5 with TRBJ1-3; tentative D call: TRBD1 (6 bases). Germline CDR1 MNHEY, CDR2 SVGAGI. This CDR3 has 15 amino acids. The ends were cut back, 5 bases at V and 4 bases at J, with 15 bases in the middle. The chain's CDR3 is CASSTRATGGNTIYF. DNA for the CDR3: TGTGCCAGCAGTACGAGGGCAACAGGGGGAAACACCATATATTTT.

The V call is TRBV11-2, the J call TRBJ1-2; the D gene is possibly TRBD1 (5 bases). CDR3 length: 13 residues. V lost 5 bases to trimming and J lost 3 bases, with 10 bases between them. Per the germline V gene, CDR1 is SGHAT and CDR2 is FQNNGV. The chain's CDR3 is CASSPGYDYGYTF. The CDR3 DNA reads TGTGCCAGCAGCCCAGGGTATGACTATGGCTACACCTTC.